This is a list of T cell receptor beta chains from one sample in a study of shared clonotypes between healthy human individuals. The method was immunoSEQ multiplex PCR; TCRdb's version includes in-frame clones alone and lacks a portion of them. The sample comprises hundreds of thousands of clones, around 73% of which are singletons, and more than 1.5% rests with the top ten. The sample taken for sequencing was memory CD4+ T cells sorted from blood. All receptors come from a woman aged 25 to 45 in good health. CDR3s include the opening cysteine and the closing phenylalanine or tryptophan. D genes are given only for firm matches. Clone size is not always given. Where it is, it says once, few, many or a class for expanded clones.

d_call	v_call	clone_size	cdr3_length	j_call	cdr3_aa	cdr3_nt
TRBD2	TRBV5-1	.	18	TRBJ2-3	CASSLIEGLAGGTDTQYF	TGCGCCAGCAGCTTGATAGAGGGACTAGCGGGAGGGACAGATACGCAGTATTTT
.	TRBV4-1	.	14	TRBJ1-1	CASSQEGMNTEAFF	TGCGCCAGCAGCCAAGAAGGGATGAACACTGAAGCTTTCTTT
.	TRBV19	.	13	TRBJ2-5	CASKSGADETQYF	TGTGCCAGTAAATCGGGGGCGGATGAGACCCAGTACTTC
TRBD1	TRBV7-2	few	15	TRBJ2-7	CASSLAVDRAHEQYF	TGTGCCAGCAGCTTAGCAGTGGACAGGGCTCACGAGCAGTACTTC
.	TRBV6-6	.	13	TRBJ1-4	CASTETTNEKLFF	TGTGCCAGCACGGAGACAACTAATGAAAAACTGTTTTTT
.	TRBV5-1	.	15	TRBJ2-3	CASSFRGLSTDTQYF	TGCGCCAGCAGCTTCCGAGGACTTTCCACAGATACGCAGTATTTT
.	TRBV28	once	14	TRBJ1-1	CASRGGVQNTEAFF	TGTGCCAGCAGGGGAGGGGTCCAGAACACTGAAGCTTTCTTT
.	TRBV4-2	.	16	TRBJ1-4	CASSQDGGGHNEKLFF	TGTGCCAGCAGCCAAGATGGTGGAGGGCATAATGAAAAACTGTTTTTT
.	TRBV7-8	once	14	TRBJ1-2	CASSEGHLNYGYTF	TGTGCCAGCAGCGAGGGGCACCTAAACTATGGCTACACCTTC
TRBD2	TRBV19	.	16	TRBJ2-1	CASSSQTSGSHNEQFF	TGTGCCAGTAGTAGTCAGACTAGCGGGAGCCACAATGAGCAGTTCTTC